These 30 T cell receptor beta chains were sequenced from one sample in a study of blood T cell repertoires in COVID-19. TCRdb's table, derived via immunoSEQ multiplex PCR, lists solely in-frame clones and lacks some. In the table there are approximately 300,000 clones, approximately 86% of which are singletons. The specimen was peripheral blood. These receptors all come from a human donor with COVID-19, enrolled during active disease. The donor label of this sample is uncertain.

The chain couples TRBV5-4 to TRBJ2-3, with TRBD2 identical over 10 bases. The V gene's germline CDR1 is SGHNT and CDR2 YYREEE (reference sequence). The ends lost 4 bases at V and 2 bases at J; junction bases unmatched: 10. This CDR3 spans 17 amino acids. The DNA of the CDR3 is TGTGCCAGCAGCGCGCCCTTGAGCGGGAGGGTCACAGATACGCAGTATTTT. Translation: CASSAPLSGRVTDTQYF.

Worth noting for this clone: This same CDR3 is encoded by further DNA sequences in the sample. The gene calls are TRBV30 and TRBJ1-2; the D is unclear. Germline CDR1 is GTSNPN and CDR2 is SVGIG (reference sequence). V lost 2 bases and J lost 4, with 5 bases in between. This CDR3 contains 11 residues. The CDR3 DNA follows: TGTGCCTGGAGTAGAGGCTATGGCTACACCTTC. It translates to CAWSRGYGYTF.

The gene calls are TRBV7-9 and TRBJ2-1; maybe TRBD2 (5 bases). Trimming left V 7 bases short and J 6 bases short, with 25 bases between. The CDR3 totals 17 residues. The germline V gene has CDR1 SEHNR and CDR2 FQNEAQ (reference sequence). CDR3 sequence reads: CASTPSWESPNGNEQFF. The CDR3 DNA reads as TGTGCCAGCACCCCTTCGTGGGAGTCCCCCAACGGCAATGAGCAGTTCTTC.

The chain recombines TRBV10-3 with TRBJ2-1, with 11 bases fitting TRBD2. The junction had 13 bases not matched to a gene; V was cut back by 6 bases and J by 12 bases. The germline gives CDR1 ENHRY, CDR2 SYGVKD. The length of the CDR3 is 15 residues. DNA for the CDR3: TGTGCCATCAGCGGGGGCACTAGCGGGAGTGGTGGGCAGTTCTTC. It encodes CAISGGTSGSGGQFF.

In its sample, this clone was seen a few times. CDR3 amino acids: CSASLGQGAYYGYTF. The DNA of the CDR3 is TGCAGTGCTAGTCTAGGACAGGGCGCTTACTATGGCTACACCTTC. This sequence joins TRBV20-1 and TRBJ1-2, with 8 positions matching TRBD1. Germline V gives CDR1 DFQATT, CDR2 SNEGSKA (reference sequence). The junction had 9 bases not matched to a gene; V was cut back by 3 bases and J by 3 bases. The CDR3 is made up of 15 amino acids.

The J gene is TRBJ1-6, the V gene TRBV7-2, with TRBD1 matching 10 bases. From germline, CDR1 is SGHTA and CDR2 FQGNSA. The CDR3 has 16 amino acids. V shed 3 bases, J shed 7 bases, and the junction held 6 bases outside the gene matches. CDR3 sequence (DNA): TGTGCCAGCAGCTTGACAGGGGGCAGAACCAATTCACCCCTCCACTTT. It yields the protein CASSLTGGRTNSPLHF.

This sequence joins TRBV9 and TRBJ1-2; the D is unclear. CDR1 and CDR2 (germline): SGDLS, YYNGEE. Trimming took off 4 bases at V and 2 bases at J, with 9 bases between the two ends. The CDR3 extends over 13 amino acids. The CDR3 region is CASSPAGNYGYTF. For the CDR3, the DNA is TGTGCCAGCAGCCCTGCGGGGAACTATGGCTACACCTTC.

J is TRBJ2-1 and V is TRBV7-2, with D possibly TRBD1 on 6 matching bases. Trimming pared 2 bases from V and 4 bases from J, leaving 15 bases between. Per the germline V gene, CDR1 is SGHTA and CDR2 is FQGNSA. The CDR3 extends over 16 amino acids. The CDR3 loop is CASSLYGRGLYNEQFF. CDR3 nucleotides: TGTGCCAGCAGCTTATATGGCAGGGGCCTTTACAATGAGCAGTTCTTC.

The rearrangement uses TRBV28 and TRBJ2-1, with D perhaps TRBD2 (6 bases). The germline V gene encodes CDR1 MDHEN and CDR2 SYDVKM. This CDR3 region has 14 residues. Trimming cost V 6 bases and J 3 bases, with 12 bases left between them. Here the CDR3 DNA reads TGTGCCAGCAGGGGCGGGACCCTCTACAATGAGCAGTTCTTC. It encodes CASRGGTLYNEQFF.

The rearrangement links TRBV19 to TRBJ1-5; 7 bases are a match to TRBD1. CDR1 and CDR2 (germline): LNHDA, SQIVND (reference sequence). This CDR3 contains 15 residues. The ends lost 10 bases at V and 0 bases at J; junction bases unmatched: 9. The CDR3 protein is CATKGQFRSNQPQHF. The CDR3, as DNA: TGTGCCACAAAGGGACAGTTTCGTAGCAATCAGCCCCAGCATTTT. The variable domain in full, completed from reference TRBV19 and TRBJ1-5, reads DGGITQSPKYLFRKEGQNVTLSCEQNLNHDAMYWYRQDPGQGLRLIYYSQIVNDFQKGDIAEGYSVSREKKESFPLTVTSAQKNPTAFYLCATKGQFRSNQPQHFGDGTRLSIL.

V and J are TRBV30 and TRBJ2-3, with TRBD1 matching over 7 bases. CDR1 is GTSNPN and CDR2 is SVGIG in the germline V gene (reference sequence). Unmatched junction bases numbered 5, after V lost 5 bases and J lost 3 bases. The CDR3 extends over 13 amino acids. The CDR3 protein is CAWGTETTDTQYF. Written as DNA, the CDR3 is TGTGCCTGGGGGACAGAGACTACAGATACGCAGTATTTT.

This sequence joins TRBV30 and TRBJ1-4; no reliable D call. CDR3 length equals 14 residues. Germline CDR1 and CDR2: GTSNPN and SVGIG (reference sequence). V lost 3 bases and J 5 bases, leaving 13 bases between the germline ends. Here the CDR3 DNA reads TGTGCCTGGAGCGGGGTTGCTAGAAATGAAAAACTGTTTTTT. Translated: CAWSGVARNEKLFF.

The rearrangement links TRBV10-3 to TRBJ2-3; possibly TRBD1 for D (5 bases). In germline, CDR1 is ENHRY, CDR2 SYGVKD. V lost 4 bases and J 10 bases, leaving 12 bases between the germline ends. The CDR3 sequence is 12 residues long. The CDR3 coding sequence is TGTGCCATCAGTGTGGTCGACAGTGCGCAGTATTTT. It yields the protein CAISVVDSAQYF.

CDR3 sequence: CASSYNVLGERKAFF. The DNA for the CDR3 is TGTGCCAGCAGTTACAATGTCTTGGGTGAGAGGAAAGCTTTCTTT. The rearrangement uses TRBV6-2 or TRBV6-3 and TRBJ1-1; unclear D gene. Germline CDR1 and CDR2: MNHEY and SVGEGT. The CDR3 has 15 amino acids. V was pared by 2 bases and J by 9 bases, with 19 bases between.

The chain uses TRBV4-1 and TRBJ1-2; unclear D gene. Looked up from germline, CDR1 is MGHRA and CDR2 is YSYEKL. Trimming shortened V by 0 bases and J by 4 bases, and 12 bases separated the two germline ends. CDR3 length: 15 residues. CDR3 sequence reads: CASSQDRLVGYGYTF. The CDR3 bases are TGCGCCAGCAGCCAAGATAGACTGGTGGGCTATGGCTACACCTTC.

The chain combines TRBV10-3 with TRBJ1-2; D is ambiguous. CDR1 and CDR2 from the germline V gene are ENHRY and SYGVKD. The germline V and J ends were trimmed by 6 bases and 2 bases, with 16 bases remaining between them. The CDR3 covers 15 residues. The CDR3 sequence is CAISQFMAGNYGYTF. In DNA form, the CDR3 reads TGTGCCATCAGCCAATTCATGGCAGGAAACTATGGCTACACCTTC.

This chain uses TRBV6-5 with TRBJ1-3, with D uncertain. The ends were cut back, 8 bases at V and 0 bases at J, with 11 bases in the middle. The CDR3 loop spans 14 amino acids. The germline V gene encodes CDR1 MNHEY and CDR2 SVGAGI. In DNA, the CDR3 is TGTGCCAGCCTCTTAGGGAGCTCTGGAAACACCATATATTTT. Encoded protein: CASLLGSSGNTIYF.

The gene calls are TRBV28 and TRBJ2-5; D is perhaps TRBD1 (5 bases). CDR3 length equals 15 residues. The germline V gene encodes CDR1 MDHEN and CDR2 SYDVKM. Deletions cut 5 bases from V and 9 bases from J, with 22 bases between. Written as DNA, the CDR3 is TGTGCCAGCAGTAAACCCCGCAGGGTACCTGGGGCCCAGTACTTC. Amino acids: CASSKPRRVPGAQYF.

The chain recombines TRBV19 with TRBJ1-3; D is unresolved. The CDR3 contains 9 residues. The V end was cut by 11 bases, the J end by 4 bases, with 3 bases between. Germline CDR1 and CDR2: LNHDA and SQIVND (reference sequence). The CDR3 region has the DNA TGTGCCGTAGGAAACACCATATATTTT. This translates into CAVGNTIYF. The complete variable domain, with remaining parts taken from reference TRBV19 and TRBJ1-3, reads DGGITQSPKYLFRKEGQNVTLSCEQNLNHDAMYWYRQDPGQGLRLIYYSQIVNDFQKGDIAEGYSVSREKKESFPLTVTSAQKNPTAFYLCAVGNTIYFGEGSWLTVV.

CDR3 amino acids: CASQWSPDTGELFF. CDR3 nucleotides: TGTGCCAGTCAGTGGAGTCCGGACACCGGGGAGCTGTTTTTT. This sequence joins TRBV11-3 and TRBJ2-2; the D is unclear. There are 14 residues in the CDR3. With 9 bases removed from V and 3 bases from J, the gap between germline ends came to 14 bases. CDR1 is SGHNT and CDR2 is YENEEA in the germline V gene.

This clone has just a few counts. The chain uses TRBV11-1 and TRBJ2-1, with TRBD1 as a possible D gene (5 bases). This CDR3 has 13 amino acids. The ends were cut back, 2 bases at V and 9 bases at J, with 11 bases in the middle. The V gene's germline CDR1 is SGHAT and CDR2 FQDESV (reference sequence). CDR3 coding DNA: TGTGCCAGCAGCTTATCGACAGTAGGTGAGCAGTTCTTC. Translation: CASSLSTVGEQFF.

The chain is built from TRBV6-1 and TRBJ1-4, with 9 bases aligning to TRBD1. This CDR3 region has 15 residues. V dropped 3 bases and J dropped 7; count of bases not matched to a gene: 6. The germline CDR1 and CDR2 sequences are MNHNS and SASEGT. This CDR3 reads CASSDYDRGGEKLFF. The DNA for the CDR3 is TGTGCCAGCAGTGATTACGACAGGGGGGGTGAAAAACTGTTTTTT.

The chain uses TRBV5-1 and TRBJ1-2; D perhaps matches TRBD1 (6 bases). Germline CDR1 is SGHRS and CDR2 is YFSETQ. The CDR3 length is 14 residues. V was cut by 3 bases and J by 4 bases, with 13 bases left in between. In nucleotides, the CDR3 is TGCGCCAGCAGCTCTCAACAGGGATCCTATGGCTACACCTTC. Its translation: CASSSQQGSYGYTF.

This chain connects TRBV5-1 to TRBJ1-1; D is perhaps TRBD1 (5 bases). With 4 bases removed from V and 4 bases from J, the gap between germline ends came to 17 bases. Germline loops: CDR1 SGHRS, CDR2 YFSETQ. The length of the CDR3 is 15 residues. The CDR3 is CASSTSGSGGTEAFF. The CDR3 DNA reads as TGCGCCAGCAGCACCTCGGGATCGGGGGGCACTGAAGCTTTCTTT.

This clone was observed a handful of times. CDR3 residues: CASSQDTGQGYSPLHF. The CDR3 DNA follows: TGTGCCAGCAGCCAAGATACAGGACAGGGGTATTCACCCCTCCACTTT. The rearrangement links TRBV3-1 (or the pseudogene TRBV3-2) to TRBJ1-6; TRBD1 aligns across 9 bases. CDR1 and CDR2 from the germline V gene are LGHDT and YNNKEL (reference sequence). V dropped 0 bases and J dropped 8; count of bases not matched to a gene: 5. The CDR3 runs to 16 residues.

The chain combines TRBV5-1 with TRBJ2-2; 7 nucleotides line up with TRBD2. Per germline, CDR1 SGHRS and CDR2 YFSETQ. The CDR3 sequence is 16 residues long. V shed 0 bases and J 7 bases; nucleotides not matched to a gene: 9. CDR3 DNA sequence: TGCGCCAGCAGCTTGGGGCTAGCGGAGGCGGGCGGGGAGCTGTTTTTT. The encoded protein is CASSLGLAEAGGELFF.

The V call is TRBV18, the J call TRBJ1-2, with 7 bases fitting TRBD1. The CDR3 runs 14 residues. The germline CDR1 and CDR2 sequences are KGHSH and LQKENI. The trim removed 6 bases at V and 7 bases at J, leaving 11 bases unmatched. CDR3 protein: CASSIGQEIVGYTF. For the CDR3, the DNA is TGTGCCAGCTCTATCGGACAGGAGATTGTTGGCTACACCTTC.

The chain is built from TRBV7-8 and TRBJ1-3; D might be TRBD1 (5 bases). From germline, CDR1 is SGHVS and CDR2 FQNEAQ. This CDR3 spans 18 amino acids. V was trimmed by 2 bases and J by 0 bases, leaving 17 bases between them. The chain's CDR3 is CASSLNPRQQSSGNTIYF. CDR3 bases: TGTGCCAGCAGCTTAAATCCTCGACAGCAAAGCTCTGGAAACACCATATATTTT.

The chain carries TRBV3-1 (or the pseudogene TRBV3-2) and TRBJ2-5; D remains unclear. Germline CDR1 is LGHDT and CDR2 is YNNKEL (reference sequence). This CDR3 comprises 15 residues. V was clipped by 0 bases and J by 3 bases, with 11 bases between them. DNA for the CDR3: TGTGCCAGCAGCCAAGATTCCCGGGTCGAAGAGACCCAGTACTTC. The encoded protein is CASSQDSRVEETQYF.

This sequence joins TRBV28 and TRBJ2-1; 10 nucleotides line up with TRBD2. Germline V CDR1 and CDR2: MDHEN, SYDVKM. There are 13 residues in the CDR3. With V trimmed by 9 bases and J by 4 bases, 3 bases remained unmatched. The CDR3 sequence: CASRTSGYNEQFF. DNA for the CDR3: TGTGCCAGTCGGACTAGCGGATACAATGAGCAGTTCTTC.